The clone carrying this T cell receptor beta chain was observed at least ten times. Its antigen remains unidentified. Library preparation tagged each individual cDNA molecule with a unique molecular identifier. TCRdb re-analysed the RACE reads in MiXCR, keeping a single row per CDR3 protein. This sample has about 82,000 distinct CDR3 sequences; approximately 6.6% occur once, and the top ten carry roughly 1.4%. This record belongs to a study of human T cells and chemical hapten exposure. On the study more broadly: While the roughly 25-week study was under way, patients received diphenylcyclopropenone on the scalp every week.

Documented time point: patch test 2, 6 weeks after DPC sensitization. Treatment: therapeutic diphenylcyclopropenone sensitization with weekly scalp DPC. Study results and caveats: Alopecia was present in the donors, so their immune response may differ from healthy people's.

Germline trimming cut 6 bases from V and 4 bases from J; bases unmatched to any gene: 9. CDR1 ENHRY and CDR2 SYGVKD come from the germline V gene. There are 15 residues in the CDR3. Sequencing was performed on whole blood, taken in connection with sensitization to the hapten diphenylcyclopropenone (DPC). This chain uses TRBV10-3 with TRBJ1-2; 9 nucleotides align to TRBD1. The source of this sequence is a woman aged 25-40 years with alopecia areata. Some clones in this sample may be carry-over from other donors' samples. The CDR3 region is CAISADRGSSYGYTF. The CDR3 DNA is TGTGCCATCAGCGCGGACAGGGGATCGAGCTATGGCTACACCTTC.